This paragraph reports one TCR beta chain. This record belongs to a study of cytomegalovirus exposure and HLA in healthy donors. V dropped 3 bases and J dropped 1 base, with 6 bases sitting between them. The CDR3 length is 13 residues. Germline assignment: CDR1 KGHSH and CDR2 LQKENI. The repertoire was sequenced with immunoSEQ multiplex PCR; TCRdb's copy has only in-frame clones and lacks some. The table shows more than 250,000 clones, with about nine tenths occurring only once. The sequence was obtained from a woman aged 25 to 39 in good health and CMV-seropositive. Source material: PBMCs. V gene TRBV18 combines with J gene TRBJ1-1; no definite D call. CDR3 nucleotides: TGTGCCAGCTCACCCCGGGGGAACACTGAAGCTTTCTTT. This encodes CASSPRGNTEAFF.